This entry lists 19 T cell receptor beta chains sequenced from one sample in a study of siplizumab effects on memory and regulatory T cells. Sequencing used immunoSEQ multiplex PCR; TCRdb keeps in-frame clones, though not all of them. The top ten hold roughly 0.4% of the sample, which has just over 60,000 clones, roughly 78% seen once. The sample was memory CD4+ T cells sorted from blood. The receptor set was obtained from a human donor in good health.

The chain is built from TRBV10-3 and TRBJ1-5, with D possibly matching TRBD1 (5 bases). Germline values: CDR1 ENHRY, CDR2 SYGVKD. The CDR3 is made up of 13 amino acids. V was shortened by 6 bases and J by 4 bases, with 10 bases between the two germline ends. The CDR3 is CAISGAANQPQHF. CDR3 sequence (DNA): TGTGCCATCAGCGGGGCAGCGAATCAGCCCCAGCATTTT.

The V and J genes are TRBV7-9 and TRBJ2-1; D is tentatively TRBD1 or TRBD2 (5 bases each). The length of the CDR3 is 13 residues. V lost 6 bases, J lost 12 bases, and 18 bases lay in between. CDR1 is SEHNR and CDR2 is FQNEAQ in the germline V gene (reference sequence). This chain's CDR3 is CASSPPGGGRQFF. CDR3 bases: TGTGCCAGCAGTCCCCCTGGTGGGGGAAGGCAGTTCTTC.

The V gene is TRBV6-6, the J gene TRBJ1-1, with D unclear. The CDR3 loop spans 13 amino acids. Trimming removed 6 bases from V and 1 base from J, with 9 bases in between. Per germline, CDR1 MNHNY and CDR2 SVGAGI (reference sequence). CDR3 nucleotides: TGTGCCAGCAGAGCAAGCCAGAACACTGAAGCTTTCTTT. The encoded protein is CASRASQNTEAFF.

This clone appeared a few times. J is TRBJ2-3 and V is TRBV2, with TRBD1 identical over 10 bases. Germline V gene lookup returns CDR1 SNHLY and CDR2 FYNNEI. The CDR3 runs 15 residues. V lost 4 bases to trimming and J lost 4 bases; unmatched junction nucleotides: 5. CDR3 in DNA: TGTGCCAGCAGTGGCGACAGGGGGCACTCAGATACGCAGTATTTT. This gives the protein CASSGDRGHSDTQYF.

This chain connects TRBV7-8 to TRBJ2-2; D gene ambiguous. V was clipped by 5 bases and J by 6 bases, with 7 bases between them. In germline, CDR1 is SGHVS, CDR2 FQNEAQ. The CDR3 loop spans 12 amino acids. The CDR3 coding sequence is TGTGCCAGCAGCACCTATGCCGGGGAGCTGTTTTTT. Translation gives CASSTYAGELFF. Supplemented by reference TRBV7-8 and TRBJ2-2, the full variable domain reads GAGVSQSPRYKVAKRGQDVALRCDPISGHVSLFWYQQALGQGPEFLTYFQNEAQLDKSGLPSDRFFAERPEGSVSTLKIQRTQQEDSAVYLCASSTYAGELFFGEGSRLTVL.

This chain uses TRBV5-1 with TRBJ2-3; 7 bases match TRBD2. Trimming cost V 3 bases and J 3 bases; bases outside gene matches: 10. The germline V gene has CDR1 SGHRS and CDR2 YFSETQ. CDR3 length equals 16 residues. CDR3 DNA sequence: TGCGCCAGCAGCTCCCGGGGCGGGGGTCGGACAGATACGCAGTATTTT. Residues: CASSSRGGGRTDTQYF.

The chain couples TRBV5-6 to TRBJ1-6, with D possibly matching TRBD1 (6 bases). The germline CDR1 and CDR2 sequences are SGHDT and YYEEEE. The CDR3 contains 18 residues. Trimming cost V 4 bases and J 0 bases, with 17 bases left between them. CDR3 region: CASSPGTWMSSYNSPLHF. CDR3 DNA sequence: TGTGCCAGCAGCCCCGGGACATGGATGAGCTCCTATAATTCACCCCTCCACTTT. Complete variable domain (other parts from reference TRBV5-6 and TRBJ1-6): DAGVTQSPTHLIKTRGQQVTLRCSPKSGHDTVSWYQQALGQGPQFIFQYYEEEERQRGNFPDRFSGHQFPNYSSELNVNALLLGDSALYLCASSPGTWMSSYNSPLHFGNGTRLTVT.

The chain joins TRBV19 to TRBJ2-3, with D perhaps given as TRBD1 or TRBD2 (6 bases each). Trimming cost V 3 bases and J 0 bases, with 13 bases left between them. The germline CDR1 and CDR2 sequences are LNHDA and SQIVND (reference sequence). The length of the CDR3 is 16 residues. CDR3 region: CASSMSGARSTDTQYF. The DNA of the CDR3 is TGTGCCAGTAGTATGTCGGGGGCCAGGAGCACAGATACGCAGTATTTT.

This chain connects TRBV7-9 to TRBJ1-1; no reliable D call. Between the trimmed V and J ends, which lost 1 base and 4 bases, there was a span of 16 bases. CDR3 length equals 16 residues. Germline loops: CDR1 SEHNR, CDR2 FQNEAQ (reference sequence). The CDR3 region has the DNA TGTGCCAGCAGCTTAGAAGGGAGCCGGATGGGCACTGAAGCTTTCTTT. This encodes CASSLEGSRMGTEAFF.

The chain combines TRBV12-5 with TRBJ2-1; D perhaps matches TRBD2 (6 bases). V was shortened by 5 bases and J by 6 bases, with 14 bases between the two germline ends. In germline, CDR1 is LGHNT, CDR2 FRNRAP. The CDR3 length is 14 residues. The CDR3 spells CASGRESRGNEQFF. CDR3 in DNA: TGTGCTAGTGGTCGGGAGTCCCGCGGCAATGAGCAGTTCTTC.

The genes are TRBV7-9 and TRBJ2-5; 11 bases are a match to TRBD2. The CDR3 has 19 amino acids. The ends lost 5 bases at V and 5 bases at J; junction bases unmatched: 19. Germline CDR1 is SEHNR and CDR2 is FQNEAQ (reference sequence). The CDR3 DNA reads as TGTGCCAGCAGCCCGCATCGTGGGCTAGCGGGGGGCCCGAGGGAGACCCAGTACTTC. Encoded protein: CASSPHRGLAGGPRETQYF.

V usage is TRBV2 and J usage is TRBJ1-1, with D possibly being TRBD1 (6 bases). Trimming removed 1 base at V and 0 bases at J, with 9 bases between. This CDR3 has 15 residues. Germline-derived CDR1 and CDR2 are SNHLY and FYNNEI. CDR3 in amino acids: CASSEDRGMNTEAFF. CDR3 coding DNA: TGTGCCAGCAGTGAAGATAGGGGGATGAACACTGAAGCTTTCTTT.

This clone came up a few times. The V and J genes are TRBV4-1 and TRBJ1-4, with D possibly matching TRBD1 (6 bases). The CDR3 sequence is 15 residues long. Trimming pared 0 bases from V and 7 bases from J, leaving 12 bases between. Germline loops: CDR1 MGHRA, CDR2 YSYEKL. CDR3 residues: CASSQDVAGVEKLFF. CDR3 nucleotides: TGCGCCAGCAGCCAAGATGTGGCAGGGGTTGAAAAACTGTTTTTT.

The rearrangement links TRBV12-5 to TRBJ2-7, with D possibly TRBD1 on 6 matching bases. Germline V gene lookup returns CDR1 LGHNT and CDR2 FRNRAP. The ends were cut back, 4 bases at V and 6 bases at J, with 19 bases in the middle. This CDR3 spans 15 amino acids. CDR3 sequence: CASGSLSEQGSEQYF. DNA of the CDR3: TGTGCTAGTGGTTCTTTATCCGAGCAGGGGAGCGAGCAGTACTTC.

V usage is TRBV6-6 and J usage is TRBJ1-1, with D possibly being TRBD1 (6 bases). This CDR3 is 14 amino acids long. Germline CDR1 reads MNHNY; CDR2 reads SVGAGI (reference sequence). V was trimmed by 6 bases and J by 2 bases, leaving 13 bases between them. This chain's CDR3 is CASRRIQGNTEAFF. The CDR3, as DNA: TGTGCCAGCAGAAGAATACAGGGAAACACTGAAGCTTTCTTT.

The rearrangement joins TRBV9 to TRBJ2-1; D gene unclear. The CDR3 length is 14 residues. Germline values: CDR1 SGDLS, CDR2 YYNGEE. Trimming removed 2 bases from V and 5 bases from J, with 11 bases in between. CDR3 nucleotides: TGTGCCAGCAGCGTCCAATCAACTAACAATGAGCAGTTCTTC. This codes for CASSVQSTNNEQFF.

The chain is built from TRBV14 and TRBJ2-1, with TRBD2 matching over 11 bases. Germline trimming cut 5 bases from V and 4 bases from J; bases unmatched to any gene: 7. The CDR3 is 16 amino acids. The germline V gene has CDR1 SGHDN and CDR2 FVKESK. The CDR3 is CASSSSSGGLYNEQFF. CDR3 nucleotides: TGTGCCAGCAGCTCATCTAGCGGGGGGCTATACAATGAGCAGTTCTTC.

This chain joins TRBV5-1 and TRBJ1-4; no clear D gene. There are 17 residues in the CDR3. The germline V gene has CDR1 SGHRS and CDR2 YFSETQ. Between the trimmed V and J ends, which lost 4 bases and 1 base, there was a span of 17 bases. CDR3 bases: TGCGCCAGCAGCCCCCAAGGATTTACGGAAACTAATGAAAAACTGTTTTTT. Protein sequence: CASSPQGFTETNEKLFF.

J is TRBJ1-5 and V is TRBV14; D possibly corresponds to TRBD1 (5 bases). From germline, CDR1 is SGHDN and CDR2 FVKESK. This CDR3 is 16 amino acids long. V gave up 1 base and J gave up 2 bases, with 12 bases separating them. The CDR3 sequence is CASSQGLGGGNQPQHF. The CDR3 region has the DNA TGTGCCAGCAGCCAAGGACTGGGGGGAGGCAATCAGCCCCAGCATTTT.